These 24 T cell receptor beta chains came from one sample sequenced in a study of blood T cell repertoires in COVID-19. Profiled with immunoSEQ multiplex PCR; TCRdb holds only in-frame clones, not every one. The table lists about 150,000 clones, approximately 84% of them singletons, with over 2% in the top ten. Sequenced: peripheral blood. All receptors come from a man aged 70-80 years with acute or convalescent COVID-19.

This chain joins TRBV28 and TRBJ1-5; 10 bases are shared with TRBD1. Germline CDR1 and CDR2: MDHEN and SYDVKM. V was pared by 6 bases and J by 5 bases, with 4 bases of the junction left unmatched. CDR3 length: 14 amino acids. The CDR3 loop is CASRPTGGDQPQHF. The CDR3 DNA is TGTGCCAGCAGACCGACAGGGGGCGATCAGCCCCAGCATTTT.

The chain carries TRBV27 and TRBJ2-3; 9 bases are a match to TRBD1. V lost 2 bases, J lost 3 bases, and 9 bases stayed unmatched. CDR1 MNHEY and CDR2 SMNVEV come from the germline V gene (reference sequence). There are 17 residues in the CDR3. In DNA form, the CDR3 reads TGTGCCAGCAGTTTAGGCTCCGGGACAGGGTTAACAGATACGCAGTATTTT. It translates to CASSLGSGTGLTDTQYF.

This chain uses TRBV10-1 with TRBJ2-1, with D possibly TRBD1 on 5 matching bases. The germline V and J ends were trimmed by 0 bases and 12 bases, with 12 bases remaining between them. CDR3 length equals 13 residues. Germline V gene sequence: CDR1 WNHNN, CDR2 SYGVQD (reference sequence). In DNA, the CDR3 is TGCGCCAGCAGTGAGTCCCCGCCCCAGGGGCAGTTCTTC. Translating it yields CASSESPPQGQFF.

The V gene is TRBV7-8, the J gene TRBJ2-2, with 8 nucleotides matching TRBD2. Germline loops: CDR1 SGHVS, CDR2 FQNEAQ. V shed 5 bases and J 5 bases; nucleotides not matched to a gene: 4. The CDR3 has 14 residues. This chain's CDR3 is CASSRGGSTGELFF. For the CDR3, the DNA is TGTGCCAGCAGCCGGGGGGGATCGACCGGGGAGCTGTTTTTT.

J is TRBJ2-1 and V is TRBV5-1, with TRBD1 identical over 8 bases. The CDR3 loop spans 15 amino acids. The germline V gene has CDR1 SGHRS and CDR2 YFSETQ. The V gene end was trimmed by 3 bases and the J gene end by 3 bases; junction bases not matched to a gene: 5. The CDR3 coding sequence is TGCGCCAGCAGCTCGGGGACAGGAGACTACAATGAGCAGTTCTTC. As protein: CASSSGTGDYNEQFF. The full variable domain, with the rest looked up from reference TRBV5-1 and TRBJ2-1, is KAGVTQTPRYLIKTRGQQVTLSCSPISGHRSVSWYQQTPGQGLQFLFEYFSETQRNKGNFPGRFSGRQFSNSRSEMNVSTLELGDSALYLCASSSGTGDYNEQFFGPGTRLTVL.

V and J are TRBV29-1 and TRBJ1-1; a possible D gene is TRBD1 (6 bases). V was shortened by 0 bases and J by 6 bases, with 20 bases between the two germline ends. In germline, CDR1 is SQVTM, CDR2 ANQGSEA. The CDR3 sequence is 16 residues long. The CDR3 DNA reads TGCAGCGTTGAAGACACAGGGAACCCCCTTCGCTCTGAAGCTTTCTTT. Its translation is CSVEDTGNPLRSEAFF.

This clone was counted a few times. V gene TRBV19 combines with J gene TRBJ1-6, with TRBD1 matching over 7 bases. CDR1 is LNHDA and CDR2 is SQIVND in the germline V gene (reference sequence). The V and J ends lost 0 bases and 9 bases, in that order; junction bases with no gene match: 2. The CDR3 runs to 14 residues. Here the CDR3 reads CASSIEDRSSPLHF. The CDR3, as DNA: TGTGCCAGTAGTATAGAGGACAGGTCTTCACCCCTCCACTTT.

The chain links TRBV29-1 to TRBJ2-3; weak D call: TRBD1 (5 bases). Germline V gene sequence: CDR1 SQVTM, CDR2 ANQGSEA. The CDR3 is 13 residues long. Deletions cut 0 bases from V and 3 bases from J, with 7 bases between. In DNA form, the CDR3 reads TGCAGCGTTGAAGAACCAGGGACAGATACGCAGTATTTT. It yields the protein CSVEEPGTDTQYF.

The chain links TRBV5-8 to TRBJ1-1; no clear D. V was trimmed by 0 bases and J by 7 bases, leaving 7 bases between them. The CDR3 runs 12 residues. CDR1 is SGHTS, CDR2 YDEGEE, per germline. CDR3 loop: CASSLVYFEAFF. CDR3 coding DNA: TGTGCCAGCAGCTTGGTATACTTTGAAGCTTTCTTT.

V usage is TRBV19 and J usage is TRBJ1-1; no clear D gene. The CDR3 contains 13 residues. Trimming shortened V by 3 bases and J by 4 bases, and 9 bases separated the two germline ends. Germline CDR1 and CDR2: LNHDA and SQIVND (reference sequence). CDR3 amino acids: CASSMQGSTEAFF. The CDR3 nucleotides are TGTGCCAGTAGTATGCAAGGGAGCACTGAAGCTTTCTTT.

The chain recombines TRBV25-1 with TRBJ2-7; 7 nucleotides match TRBD1. The CDR3 loop spans 14 amino acids. The V gene end was trimmed by 3 bases and the J gene end by 3 bases; junction bases not matched to a gene: 5. Per the germline V gene, CDR1 is MGHDK and CDR2 is SYGVNS. The CDR3 sequence: CASSDGQGDYEQYF. DNA of the CDR3: TGTGCCAGCAGTGATGGGCAGGGGGACTACGAGCAGTACTTC.

Here the CDR3 DNA reads TGTGCCAGCAGTGGAACGGGGTTTTCACCCCTCCACTTT. This gives the protein CASSGTGFSPLHF. V and J are TRBV2 and TRBJ1-6, with no clear D. Trimming shortened V by 4 bases and J by 9 bases, and 10 bases separated the two germline ends. This CDR3 spans 13 amino acids. From germline, CDR1 is SNHLY and CDR2 FYNNEI.

The chain joins TRBV30 to TRBJ2-5, with 8 bases matching TRBD2. Germline CDR1 reads GTSNPN; CDR2 reads SVGIG (reference sequence). The CDR3 totals 14 residues. J gave up 1 base and V 2 bases, and 3 bases lay outside the gene matches. CDR3 loop: CAWSRRGAQETQYF. DNA of the CDR3: TGTGCCTGGAGTCGGCGGGGGGCCCAAGAGACCCAGTACTTC.

A few counts support this clone. The J gene is TRBJ1-5, the V gene TRBV6-6; a weak D match, TRBD1 (6 bases). Germline-derived CDR1 and CDR2 are MNHNY and SVGAGI (reference sequence). CDR3 length equals 13 residues. Deletions cut 10 bases from V and 3 bases from J, with 13 bases between. The CDR3 nucleotides read TGTGCCACAACCCGGGACATCAATCAGCCCCAGCATTTT. Translated: CATTRDINQPQHF.

The V and J genes are TRBV29-1 and TRBJ2-7; D possibly corresponds to TRBD2 (6 bases). V was pared by 6 bases and J by 3 bases, with 21 bases between. Per germline, CDR1 SQVTM and CDR2 ANQGSEA. CDR3 length equals 15 residues. Here the CDR3 reads CSVLGAGRGLYEQYF. The CDR3 nucleotides read TGCAGCGTGCTCGGTGCGGGGAGAGGCCTCTACGAGCAGTACTTC.

The chain is built from TRBV27 and TRBJ2-1; 12 positions agree with TRBD2. The CDR3 is made up of 16 amino acids. Germline assignment: CDR1 MNHEY and CDR2 SMNVEV (reference sequence). With V trimmed by 6 bases and J by 4 bases, 7 bases remained unmatched. The CDR3 spells CASSRILAGGYNEQFF. The DNA for the CDR3 is TGTGCCAGCAGCCGAATTCTAGCGGGAGGGTACAATGAGCAGTTCTTC.

This rearrangement joins TRBV5-4 to TRBJ1-2; D gene unclear. The CDR3 totals 15 residues. In germline, CDR1 is SGHNT, CDR2 YYREEE (reference sequence). V lost 5 bases and J lost 2, with 16 bases in between. In nucleotides, the CDR3 is TGTGCCAGCAGTCCGGGTGTAGGAACAAACTATGGCTACACCTTC. Translating it yields CASSPGVGTNYGYTF.

This chain uses TRBV28 with TRBJ1-2; D not certain. CDR3 size: 13 residues. Between the trimmed V and J ends, which lost 10 bases and 6 bases, there was a span of 18 bases. Germline V gives CDR1 MDHEN, CDR2 SYDVKM. The CDR3 DNA follows: TGTGCCACCAGGCAGGCAACACCCAATGGCTACACCTTC. Its protein is CATRQATPNGYTF.

The V gene is TRBV28, the J gene TRBJ1-2; D remains ambiguous. Germline lookup yields CDR1 MDHEN and CDR2 SYDVKM. V was cut by 7 bases and J by 0 bases, with 15 bases left in between. The CDR3 consists of 15 residues. The CDR3 is CASTVPQKANYGYTF. The CDR3, as DNA: TGTGCCAGCACAGTACCACAGAAAGCTAACTATGGCTACACCTTC.

V usage is TRBV5-1 and J usage is TRBJ2-5, with 12 bases matching TRBD2. The CDR3 totals 17 residues. CDR1 is SGHRS, CDR2 YFSETQ, per germline. J was trimmed by 5 bases and V by 0 bases; bases with no gene match: 8. The CDR3 is CASSLAASGGALETQYF. The CDR3, as DNA: TGCGCCAGCAGCTTGGCGGCTAGCGGGGGGGCCTTGGAGACCCAGTACTTC.

In DNA, the CDR3 is TGTGCCAGCAGGCCACAGCGGCCGGGACAGAGCACAGATACGCAGTATTTT. Encoded protein: CASRPQRPGQSTDTQYF. The chain has TRBV14 and TRBJ2-3; 7 bases align to TRBD1. Germline lookup yields CDR1 SGHDN and CDR2 FVKESK. This CDR3 has 17 residues. J was trimmed by 0 bases and V by 6 bases; bases with no gene match: 12.

In this sample, this clone turned up a few times. The CDR3 loop is CASMRTTGNTEAFF. DNA of the CDR3: TGTGCCAGCATGCGAACGACGGGAAACACTGAAGCTTTCTTT. The rearrangement links TRBV2 to TRBJ1-1; D is undetermined. V lost 7 bases and J lost 2, with 14 bases in between. The CDR3 spans 14 residues. In germline, CDR1 is SNHLY, CDR2 FYNNEI.

This clone was counted a few times. The rearrangement joins TRBV27 to TRBJ1-6; 8 bases fit TRBD1. With V trimmed by 5 bases and J by 9 bases, 3 bases remained unmatched. The V gene's germline CDR1 is MNHEY and CDR2 SMNVEV (reference sequence). The CDR3 is made up of 13 amino acids. The CDR3 is CASSDDRGSPLHF. The CDR3 DNA reads as TGTGCCAGCAGTGACGACAGGGGTTCACCCCTCCACTTT.

The chain couples TRBV27 to TRBJ1-5, with a possible D match to TRBD1 (5 bases). The CDR3 has 16 amino acids. Germline CDR1 and CDR2: MNHEY and SMNVEV (reference sequence). Trimming removed 0 bases from V and 4 bases from J, with 13 bases in between. The CDR3 is CASSLSGAGGNQPQHF. CDR3 DNA sequence: TGTGCCAGCAGTTTATCAGGGGCGGGAGGGAATCAGCCCCAGCATTTT.